The text below deals with one T cell receptor beta chain. What antigen it recognizes has not been identified. No much larger clonotype is one base removed from it; base qualities were not supplied. Including cysteine and phenylalanine, the CDR3 has 14 amino acids. Only the CDR3 DNA stays, 42 bases, in frame from base 1. CDR1 and CDR2 are read off the germline V gene (reference sequence) as DFQATT and SNEGSKA. For this chain, trimming is 5 bases at the V end and 6 bases at the J end, and the number of junction bases without a gene match is 7. This entry is derived from a study of breast tumors, draining lymph nodes, adjacent tissues (dated by TCRdb to about 2016). With respect to the entire study: TCR beta repertoires were compared across tumor, adjacent nontumor tissue and axillary lymph nodes obtained from breast cancer patients. In human breast cancer, the study set out to assess how tumor, surrounding tissue and draining lymph node repertoires relate to one another and whether T cells might be exchanged between them. On the study overall, not on this receptor specifically: The conclusion that tumor T cells originate in lymph nodes was framed as consistent with a hypothesis rather than directly demonstrated. The data were judged consistent with most tumor T cells deriving from the lymph node and then expanding within tumor tissue. In luminal-like breast cancer, tumor and nontumor tissue repertoires resembled each other significantly more than in basal-like breast cancer. Tumor T-cell repertoires showed less diversity than lymph node repertoires and more diversity than nontumor tissue repertoires, and tumor T-cell repertoires showed preferential V and J gene usage.

Lymph node samples came from the axillary draining lymph nodes of breast cancer patients. The reads were generated on an Illumina HiSeq 2000. Multiplex PCR amplification was used to generate the TCR beta chain libraries. High-throughput sequencing was used to analyze the amplified TCR beta chain products. TCRdb passed the public sequencing reads through fastp at Q25 and MiXCR, retaining productive beta sequences. Rows merge per CDR3 protein into single entries with the most common DNA and genes. This sample gives approximately 140,000 distinct CDR3 sequences in total; 30% to 35% of them show up just once. In total, the top ten clones hold 2.3% of the sample.

This sequence originates from a female donor with breast cancer. Some clones in this sample may be carry-over from other donors' samples. Material for sequencing was axillary lymph node tissue. The rearranged chain carries TRBV20-1 and TRBJ1-6, and 7 junctional nucleotides match TRBD1. The CDR3 protein is CSARLTGVNSPLHF. The nucleotide sequence reads TGCAGTGCTCGGCTTACAGGGGTTAATTCACCCCTCCACTTT.